These T cell receptor beta chains were read from a single sample in a study of somatic mutations in cytotoxic T cells in rheumatoid arthritis. The data were produced by immunoSEQ multiplex PCR, yet TCRdb's version contains in-frame clones alone and is incomplete. Among under 13,000 clones listed, less than 80% were seen once. Material: CD8+ T cells sorted from blood. Receptor source: an adult with rheumatoid arthritis. Both conserved end residues are part of each CDR3. The D gene is left open where the match is weak. Some rows have no size entry. The others give once, few or many, or a class for an expanded clone.

clone_size	v_call	j_call	d_call	cdr3_aa	cdr3_nt
NA	TRBV7-9	TRBJ1-1	NA	CASSLISREAFF	TGTGCCAGCAGCTTAATCAGCAGAGAAGCTTTCTTT
NA	TRBV5-6	TRBJ1-5	NA	CASSLRYRETLNQPQHF	TGTGCCAGCAGCTTGCGGTACAGGGAAACCCTCAATCAGCCCCAGCATTTT
NA	TRBV15	TRBJ2-2	TRBD1	CATSRDRNTGELFF	TGTGCCACCAGCCGGGACAGGAACACCGGGGAGCTGTTTTTT
NA	TRBV7-9	TRBJ1-3	TRBD1	CASSQTRGLTGNTIYF	TGTGCCAGCAGCCAGACCAGGGGGCTTACTGGAAACACCATATATTTT
NA	TRBV4-1	TRBJ2-1	TRBD1	CASSQDWGQGFNEQFF	TGCGCCAGCAGCCAAGACTGGGGACAGGGGTTTAATGAGCAGTTCTTC
NA	TRBV9	TRBJ2-1	TRBD2	CASGEHPGTSEYNEQFF	TGTGCCAGCGGCGAACACCCGGGGACTAGCGAGTACAATGAGCAGTTCTTC
once	TRBV4-1	TRBJ2-1	NA	CASSQDSGLVRFYNEQFF	TGCGCCAGCAGCCAAGATAGTGGGCTAGTTAGGTTCTACAATGAGCAGTTCTTC
NA	TRBV6-6	TRBJ1-1	NA	CASSYQGLTEAFF	TGTGCCAGCAGTTACCAGGGGCTCACTGAAGCTTTCTTT
NA	TRBV13	TRBJ1-1	NA	CASRQRRVKAEAFF	TGTGCCAGCAGGCAGAGGAGGGTTAAGGCTGAAGCTTTCTTT
NA	TRBV4-1	TRBJ1-1	TRBD1	CASSQVTGGRAEAFF	TGCGCCAGCAGCCAAGTGACAGGGGGCAGAGCTGAAGCTTTCTTT
NA	TRBV9	TRBJ2-7	NA	CASSRDDLAYEQYF	TGTGCCAGCAGCCGCGATGACCTGGCCTACGAGCAGTACTTC
NA	TRBV27	TRBJ1-2	NA	CASSPGPLYGYTF	TGTGCCAGCAGCCCCGGGCCGCTCTATGGCTACACCTTC
NA	TRBV9	TRBJ2-3	TRBD1	CASSVGTGLLSTDTQYF	TGTGCCAGCAGCGTGGGGACAGGGCTATTAAGCACAGATACGCAGTATTTT
NA	TRBV4-3	TRBJ2-1	NA	CASSQVGGFYNEQFF	TGCGCCAGCAGCCAGGTGGGGGGATTTTACAATGAGCAGTTCTTC
NA	TRBV27	TRBJ2-3	NA	CASSHVTDTQYF	TGTGCCAGCAGTCACGTCACAGATACGCAGTATTTT
NA	TRBV2	TRBJ2-1	NA	CASSSSYSGSSYNEQFF	TGTGCCAGCTCATCGAGCTATTCCGGATCCTCCTACAATGAGCAGTTCTTC
NA	TRBV7-2	TRBJ2-7	NA	CASSLTGVEQYF	TGTGCCAGCAGCTTAACCGGGGTCGAGCAGTACTTC
few	TRBV19	TRBJ2-2	TRBD2	CASTPGGIGELFF	TGTGCCAGTACCCCGGGGGGGATCGGGGAGCTGTTTTTT